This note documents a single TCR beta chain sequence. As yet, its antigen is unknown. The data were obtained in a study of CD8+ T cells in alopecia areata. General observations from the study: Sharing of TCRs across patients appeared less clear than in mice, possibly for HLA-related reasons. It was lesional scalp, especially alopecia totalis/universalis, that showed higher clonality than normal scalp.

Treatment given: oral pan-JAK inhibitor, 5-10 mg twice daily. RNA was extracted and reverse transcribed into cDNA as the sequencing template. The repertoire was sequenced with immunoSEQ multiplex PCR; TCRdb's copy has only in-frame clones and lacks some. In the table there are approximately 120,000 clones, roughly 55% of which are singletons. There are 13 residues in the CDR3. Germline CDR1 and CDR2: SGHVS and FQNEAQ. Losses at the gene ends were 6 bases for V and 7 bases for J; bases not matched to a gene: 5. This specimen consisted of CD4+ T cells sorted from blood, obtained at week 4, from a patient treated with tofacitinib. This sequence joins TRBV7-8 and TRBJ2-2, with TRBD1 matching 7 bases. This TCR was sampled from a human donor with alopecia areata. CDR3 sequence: CASSQTGIGELFF. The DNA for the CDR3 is TGTGCCAGCAGTCAGACAGGGATCGGGGAGCTGTTTTTT.